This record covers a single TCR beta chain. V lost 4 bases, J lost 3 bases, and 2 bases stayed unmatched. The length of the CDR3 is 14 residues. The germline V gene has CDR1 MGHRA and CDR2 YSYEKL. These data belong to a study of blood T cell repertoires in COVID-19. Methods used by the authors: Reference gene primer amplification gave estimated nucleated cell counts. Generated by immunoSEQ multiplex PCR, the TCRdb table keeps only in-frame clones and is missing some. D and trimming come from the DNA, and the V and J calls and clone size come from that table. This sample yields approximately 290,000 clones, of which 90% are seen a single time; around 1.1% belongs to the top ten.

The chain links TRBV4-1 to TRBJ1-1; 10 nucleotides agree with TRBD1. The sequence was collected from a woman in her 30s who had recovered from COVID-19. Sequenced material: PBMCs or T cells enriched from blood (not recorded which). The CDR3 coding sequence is TGCGCCAGCAGCCGGACAGGGGGAGACACTGAAGCTTTCTTT. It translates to CASSRTGGDTEAFF.